This TCR beta chain derives from a study of blood T cell repertoires in COVID-19. Study at large: Italy, Spain and the United States were the sources of the convalescent and acute COVID-19 samples. The analysed material was cDNA or gDNA that came from T cells, B-cell-depleted T cells, or PBMCs.

Measured with immunoSEQ multiplex PCR; TCRdb has only the in-frame clones, and not every one. The table lists about 82,000 clones, 81% of them singletons. There are 15 residues in the CDR3. CDR1 is MNHEY and CDR2 is SVGAGI in the germline V gene. The V and J ends lost 6 bases and 0 bases respectively, with 13 bases between them. This clone was counted between two and nine times. The clonotype comes from a man older than 75 with acute or convalescent COVID-19. V gene TRBV6-5 combines with J gene TRBJ2-3; D unclear. The sample consisted of peripheral blood. The CDR3 DNA sequence: TGTGCCAGCAGGGCGGCGCTTGGCAGCACAGATACGCAGTATTTT. It yields the protein CASRAALGSTDTQYF.